The 8 T cell receptor beta chains listed next were all sequenced from one sample in a study of blood T cell repertoires in COVID-19 (dated by TCRdb to 2020 to 2021). Library method: the immunoSEQ multiplex PCR assay. The table was pulled from immuneACCESS by TCRdb, which kept in-frame rearrangements only. Such tables lose some clones; where checked, under half of the loss comes from unresolved V genes, and the rest has no known cause. This sample comprises fewer than 90,000 clones, around 86% of them detected only once. Together, the top ten hold 4.5% to 5.5% of the sample. The sequencing input was peripheral blood. These receptors were collected from a man in his fifties with active or convalescent COVID-19.

The gene calls are TRBV5-6 and TRBJ2-3; 8 bases agree with TRBD2. CDR1 is SGHDT and CDR2 is YYEEEE in the germline V gene. Losses at the gene ends were 2 bases for V and 2 bases for J; bases not matched to a gene: 4. The CDR3 runs to 15 residues. CDR3 residues: CASSFWRGATDTQYF. The CDR3 nucleotides read TGTGCCAGCAGCTTTTGGCGGGGGGCCACAGATACGCAGTATTTT.

The V and J genes are TRBV28 and TRBJ2-5; 9 bases fit TRBD1. CDR3 length: 12 amino acids. V shed 9 bases, J shed 4 bases, and the junction held 3 bases outside the gene matches. Germline V gene data show CDR1 as MDHEN and CDR2 as SYDVKM. The DNA of the CDR3 is TGTGCCAGTTCGGGACAGGGAGAGACCCAGTACTTC. It codes for CASSGQGETQYF.

This rearrangement joins TRBV5-1 to TRBJ2-7, with D possibly matching TRBD2 (5 bases). Germline V gives CDR1 SGHRS, CDR2 YFSETQ. The CDR3 covers 14 residues. V was clipped by 4 bases and J by 2 bases, with 13 bases between them. The CDR3 is CASSEGLGPYEQYF. Written as DNA, the CDR3 is TGCGCCAGCAGCGAAGGACTGGGCCCCTACGAGCAGTACTTC. Using reference TRBV5-1 and TRBJ2-7 for the parts outside the CDR3, the full variable domain is KAGVTQTPRYLIKTRGQQVTLSCSPISGHRSVSWYQQTPGQGLQFLFEYFSETQRNKGNFPGRFSGRQFSNSRSEMNVSTLELGDSALYLCASSEGLGPYEQYFGPGTRLTVT.

The chain uses TRBV5-6 and TRBJ1-2; the D gene is possibly TRBD1 (6 bases). This CDR3 contains 16 residues. V was shortened by 1 base and J by 2 bases, with 15 bases between the two germline ends. Looked up from germline, CDR1 is SGHDT and CDR2 is YYEEEE. CDR3 DNA sequence: TGTGCCAGCAGCTTGCTATCGGGGCAGGGGAACTATGGCTACACCTTC. Protein: CASSLLSGQGNYGYTF.

This clone was observed a few times. J is TRBJ2-5 and V is TRBV7-9, with D possibly being TRBD2 (6 bases). CDR3 length: 13 amino acids. The germline V gene encodes CDR1 SEHNR and CDR2 FQNEAQ (reference sequence). Between the trimmed V and J ends, which lost 6 bases and 5 bases, there was a span of 13 bases. The CDR3 spells CASRPTSGETQYF. The CDR3 coding sequence is TGTGCCAGCAGACCGACTAGTGGGGAGACCCAGTACTTC.

This chain links TRBV7-2 with TRBJ2-3; TRBD2 matches at 11 bases. Per germline, CDR1 SGHTA and CDR2 FQGNSA. Germline trimming cut 5 bases from V and 2 bases from J; bases unmatched to any gene: 6. The length of the CDR3 is 16 residues. The CDR3 DNA reads TGTGCCAGCAGCCCACGACTAGCGGGGTTCACAGATACGCAGTATTTT. Protein product: CASSPRLAGFTDTQYF.

The rearrangement links TRBV5-6 to TRBJ2-4, with 8 positions matching TRBD2. Germline loops: CDR1 SGHDT, CDR2 YYEEEE. This CDR3 is 18 amino acids long. Germline trimming cut 2 bases from V and 0 bases from J; bases unmatched to any gene: 10. This chain's CDR3 is CASSFGRGSGVAKNIQYF. The CDR3 coding sequence is TGTGCCAGCAGCTTCGGAAGAGGTAGCGGGGTAGCCAAAAACATTCAGTACTTC. The full variable domain, with the rest looked up from reference TRBV5-6 and TRBJ2-4, is DAGVTQSPTHLIKTRGQQVTLRCSPKSGHDTVSWYQQALGQGPQFIFQYYEEEERQRGNFPDRFSGHQFPNYSSELNVNALLLGDSALYLCASSFGRGSGVAKNIQYFGAGTRLSVL.

CDR3 sequence reads: CAWSVPGQPQHF. The CDR3 nucleotides are TGTGCCTGGAGTGTACCGGGTCAGCCCCAGCATTTT. The V call is TRBV30, the J call TRBJ1-5, with unresolved D. Germline V gives CDR1 GTSNPN, CDR2 SVGIG (reference sequence). The CDR3 totals 12 residues. V shed 0 bases and J shed 6 bases, with 6 bases lying between them.